A selection of T cell receptor beta chains follows, all from one sample in a study of T-cell reconstitution after alpha-beta-depleted transplantation in children. TCRdb fed the PCR reads into MiXCR, producing one record per CDR3 protein. This sample has just over 350,000 distinct CDR3 sequences, with roughly 14% found just once. Source: PBMCs, taken from the stem cell graft. These receptors were taken from a human donor who donated a stem cell graft to a child with Fanconi anemia. The CDR3 runs from the conserved cysteine through the conserved F or W. A D gene is named only where the DNA matches it firmly. The size entry is marked missing in some rows and otherwise reads once, few, many or a size class.

j_call v_call d_call clone_size cdr3_aa cdr3_nt
TRBJ2-3 TRBV11-2 TRBD2 few CASSLQFTAGNTDTQYF TGTGCCAGCAGCCTCCAGTTTACAGCGGGAAACACAGATACGCAGTATTTT
TRBJ1-4 TRBV12-3/TRBV12-4 TRBD1 many CASSSGQGPLEKLFF TGTGCCAGCAGTTCCGGACAGGGTCCTCTTGAAAAACTGTTTTTT
TRBJ2-3 TRBV4-3 TRBD2 . CASSQDQLAGGPTDTQYF TGCGCCAGCAGCCAAGATCAACTAGCGGGGGGCCCCACAGATACGCAGTATTTT
TRBJ2-2 TRBV28 TRBD2 few CASSRSGAGELFF TGTGCCAGCAGCCGTAGCGGGGCCGGGGAGCTGTTTTTT
TRBJ1-4 TRBV3-1 TRBD1 few CASSQDPTGGNEKLFF TGTGCCAGCAGCCAAGACCCGACAGGGGGAAATGAAAAACTGTTTTTT
TRBJ1-1 TRBV12-3/TRBV12-4 TRBD1 many CASSRQGPNTEAFF TGTGCCAGCAGTAGACAGGGGCCGAACACTGAAGCTTTCTTT
TRBJ2-7 TRBV4-3 . many CASSQTVNGYEQYF TGCGCCAGCAGCCAGACAGTCAATGGCTACGAGCAGTACTTC
TRBJ2-7 TRBV7-2 TRBD2 once CASEAGGMSYEQYF TGTGCCAGTGAGGCGGGGGGCATGTCCTACGAGCAGTACTTC
TRBJ2-5 TRBV15 . many CATSRALQETQYF TGTGCCACCAGCAGAGCACTACAAGAGACCCAGTACTTC
TRBJ2-2 TRBV19 TRBD1 few CASRSTGGNTGELFF TGTGCCAGTAGATCGACAGGGGGCAACACCGGGGAGCTGTTTTTT
TRBJ1-1 TRBV5-1 . few CASKGGYRADTEAFF TGCGCCAGCAAGGGGGGATACAGGGCCGACACTGAAGCTTTCTTT
TRBJ1-1 TRBV3-1 . few CASSHNENTEAFF TGTGCCAGCAGCCACAATGAGAACACTGAAGCTTTCTTT
TRBJ2-1 TRBV18 TRBD2 few CASSPAGLAGVHEQFF TGTGCCAGCTCGCCAGCCGGACTAGCGGGGGTCCATGAGCAGTTCTTC
TRBJ2-3 TRBV27 TRBD2 many CASSLYTSGGYTDTQYF TGTGCCAGCAGTTTATATACTAGCGGGGGGTACACAGATACGCAGTATTTT
TRBJ2-5 TRBV9 . few CASSVGQINPRETQYF TGTGCCAGCAGCGTAGGTCAGATAAATCCCAGGGAGACCCAGTACTTC
TRBJ1-1 TRBV5-1 TRBD1 few CASSFGQGEDTEAFF TGCGCCAGCAGCTTCGGACAGGGCGAGGACACTGAAGCTTTCTTT
TRBJ2-7 TRBV7-2 . few CASSPDSLRDEQYF TGTGCCAGCAGCCCAGATTCCCTTAGAGACGAGCAGTACTTC
TRBJ2-5 TRBV12-3/TRBV12-4 TRBD2 few CASSLSGGLFSTQYF TGTGCCAGCAGCTTAAGCGGGGGCCTTTTTTCGACCCAGTACTTC
TRBJ2-1 TRBV3-1 TRBD2 . CASSHRTSGGSYNEQFF TGTGCCAGCAGCCACCGGACTAGCGGGGGCTCCTACAATGAGCAGTTCTTC
TRBJ1-1 TRBV6-2/TRBV6-3 . many CASGGVLLLRDTEAFF TGTGCCAGCGGGGGAGTGTTGTTGTTAAGGGACACTGAAGCTTTCTTT
TRBJ2-1 TRBV18 TRBD2 . CASSHSGLAGGPNEQFF TGTGCCAGCTCACACTCGGGACTAGCGGGGGGGCCGAATGAGCAGTTCTTC
TRBJ1-1 TRBV7-2 . few CASSSSVAGWTEAFF TGTGCCAGCAGCTCCTCCGTGGCAGGGTGGACTGAAGCTTTCTTT
TRBJ1-2 TRBV15 . few CATSHDPGGYTF TGTGCCACCAGCCACGACCCGGGGGGCTACACCTTC
TRBJ2-2 TRBV18 . . CASSPDQVTGELFF TGTGCCAGCTCACCAGACCAAGTCACCGGGGAGCTGTTTTTT
TRBJ1-4 TRBV11-2 TRBD1 . CASSFGQGSTINEKLFF TGTGCCAGCAGCTTTGGACAGGGGTCTACCATTAATGAAAAACTGTTTTTT
TRBJ1-1 TRBV6-5 TRBD1 . CASSYSMDRGGTEAFF TGTGCCAGCAGTTACTCGATGGACAGGGGCGGTACTGAAGCTTTCTTT
TRBJ2-3 TRBV3-1 . . CASSQLADTQYF TGTGCCAGCAGCCAACTTGCAGATACGCAGTATTTT
TRBJ1-1 TRBV9 . few CASSGIGNTEAFF TGTGCCAGCAGCGGGATTGGCAACACTGAAGCTTTCTTT
TRBJ2-1 TRBV3-1 . . CASSQQMSSDEQFF TGTGCCAGCAGCCAACAAATGTCTAGTGATGAGCAGTTCTTC
TRBJ1-5 TRBV20-1 . few CSAARDNAGQPQHF TGCAGTGCTGCCAGGGACAACGCGGGACAGCCCCAGCATTTT
TRBJ1-5 TRBV3-1 . few CASSQGLNSNQPQHF TGTGCCAGCAGCCAAGGTCTGAATAGCAATCAGCCCCAGCATTTT